Below, one TCR beta chain is given with its context. Its target is not known. Sequencing used immunoSEQ multiplex PCR; TCRdb keeps in-frame clones, though not all of them. The sample contains some 99,000 clones, 88% of which appear only once. This entry comes from a study of cytomegalovirus exposure and HLA in healthy donors. As for the study in general: A later analysis reported the roughly 120 validation repertoires used the same platform as the 500 to 800 first-cohort repertoires. Study-level points and caveats: The study flagged some 180 TCR beta chains as cytomegalovirus-associated. As confirmed in vitro, a few CMV-associated chains were specific for CMV antigens.

The CDR3 is 14 amino acids. The J segment lost 7 bases and the V segment lost 5 bases, leaving 11 bases of the junction unmatched. CDR1 is LNHDA, CDR2 SQIVND, per germline (reference sequence). The sequenced material came from PBMCs. This chain joins TRBV19 and TRBJ2-7, with 7 bases fitting TRBD2. The sequence was collected from a young woman in good health and CMV-seronegative. The CDR3 region is CASSSGGSVDEQYF. CDR3 nucleotides: TGTGCCAGTAGTTCTGGCGGGAGCGTAGATGAGCAGTACTTC.